This passage covers 31 T cell receptor beta chains from one sample sequenced in a study of T cell changes during pregnancy in multiple sclerosis. Profiled with immunoSEQ multiplex PCR; TCRdb holds only in-frame clones, not every one. Seen here are 40,000 to 45,000 clones, 90% to 95% observed once, and the top ten hold 6.5% to 9%. The sample here was CD8+ T cells from peripheral blood mononuclear cells, taken in the third trimester of pregnancy. The receptor set was obtained from a female donor with multiple sclerosis, enrolled in a pregnancy study.

A remark on this clone: One junction end does not reproduce the germline sequence, and a read error may be involved. The chain couples TRBV5-6 to TRBJ2-7, with 8 bases matching TRBD1. Germline loops: CDR1 SGHDT, CDR2 YYEEEE. The CDR3 has 13 residues. CDR3 residues: CASSLGRQGKKDF. The CDR3 region has the DNA TGTGCCAGCAGCTTGGGGAGACAGGGGAAAAAGGACTTC.

The rearrangement uses TRBV4-3 and TRBJ1-5; the D is unclear. Germline lookup yields CDR1 LGHNA and CDR2 YSLEER. V was pared by 0 bases and J by 8 bases, with 8 bases between. The CDR3 consists of 13 residues. The CDR3 DNA reads as TGCGCCAGCAGCCAAGATAGAGGAAAGCCCCAGCATTTT. Its translation is CASSQDRGKPQHF.

The chain joins TRBV10-3 to TRBJ1-1; D is perhaps TRBD1 (5 bases). Germline V lookup: CDR1 ENHRY, CDR2 SYGVKD. This CDR3 comprises 13 residues. Between the trimmed V and J ends, which lost 4 bases and 1 base, there was a span of 7 bases. CDR3 coding DNA: TGTGCCATCAGTGCAACAGGGAACACTGAAGCTTTCTTT. It specifies CAISATGNTEAFF.

In DNA, the CDR3 is TGTGCCTGGAGTGTTGCAGCGGGGGCCTACAATGAGCAGTTCTTC. Encoded protein: CAWSVAAGAYNEQFF. The chain joins TRBV30 to TRBJ2-1, with 8 bases that match TRBD2. The CDR3 has 15 residues. V gave up 0 bases and J gave up 2 bases; unmatched junction bases: 3. Germline CDR1 reads GTSNPN; CDR2 reads SVGIG (reference sequence).

The V gene is TRBV7-9, the J gene TRBJ2-7; the match to TRBD1 covers 12 bases. The J segment lost 6 bases and the V segment lost 8 bases, leaving 5 bases of the junction unmatched. The CDR3 is 13 residues long. Germline loops: CDR1 SEHNR, CDR2 FQNEAQ (reference sequence). DNA for the CDR3: TGTGCCAGCCGAGGGACAGGGGGCGCCGAGCAGTACTTC. Its translation is CASRGTGGAEQYF.

The chain employs TRBV28 and TRBJ1-4; perhaps TRBD1 as D (5 bases). The V end was cut by 3 bases, the J end by 4 bases, with 24 bases between. CDR3 size: 19 residues. Germline V gene sequence: CDR1 MDHEN, CDR2 SYDVKM. CDR3 in DNA: TGTGCCAGCAGTTTCCATTTCGCGGGGCTTCATGCGGATAATGAAAAACTGTTTTTT. It specifies CASSFHFAGLHADNEKLFF.

The chain carries TRBV9 and TRBJ2-3, with TRBD2 identical over 9 bases. The CDR3 is 15 amino acids. J gave up 0 bases and V 3 bases, and 2 bases lay outside the gene matches. Germline CDR1 SGDLS, CDR2 YYNGEE. The CDR3 region is CASSASGDSTDTQYF. The CDR3 region has the DNA TGTGCCAGCAGCGCTAGCGGGGACAGCACAGATACGCAGTATTTT.

The chain carries TRBV7-8 and TRBJ2-3; TRBD1 might be the D (6 bases). This CDR3 contains 17 residues. Trimming left V 1 base short and J 1 base short, with 15 bases between. The germline CDR1 and CDR2 sequences are SGHVS and FQNEAQ. The CDR3 loop is CASSLGAWGRGTDTQYF. The DNA of the CDR3 is TGTGCCAGCAGCTTAGGGGCTTGGGGGCGGGGCACAGATACGCAGTATTTT.

The CDR3 sequence: CASSLSAVTEAFF. CDR3 nucleotide sequence: TGTGCCAGCAGCTTAAGCGCGGTGACTGAAGCTTTCTTT. The V call is TRBV11-1, the J call TRBJ1-1, with D unresolved. Germline V CDR1 and CDR2: SGHAT, FQDESV (reference sequence). Between the trimmed V and J ends, which lost 2 bases and 5 bases, there was a span of 9 bases. The CDR3 is 13 amino acids.

The chain couples TRBV29-1 to TRBJ2-2; 8 bases fit TRBD2. Germline V gene lookup returns CDR1 SQVTM and CDR2 ANQGSEA. V trimming: 1 base; J trimming: 0 bases; junction bases outside the gene matches: 7. This CDR3 region has 17 residues. The CDR3 DNA is TGCAGCGTTGAAGTCCGGACTAGCCCCTCGAACACCGGGGAGCTGTTTTTT. As protein: CSVEVRTSPSNTGELFF.

The rearrangement links TRBV6-1 to TRBJ1-2; possibly TRBD1 for D (6 bases). V was pared by 3 bases and J by 4 bases, with 18 bases between. CDR3 length: 16 amino acids. In germline, CDR1 is MNHNS, CDR2 SASEGT. CDR3 coding DNA: TGTGCCAGCAGTGATACTTCCTGGACAGACTTCTATGGCTACACCTTC. Amino acids: CASSDTSWTDFYGYTF.

V is TRBV27 and J is TRBJ2-2; TRBD1 matches 7 bases. The CDR3 spans 16 residues. Per germline, CDR1 MNHEY and CDR2 SMNVEV (reference sequence). Trimming removed 5 bases from V and 7 bases from J; junction bases left unmatched: 13. The CDR3 nucleotides are TGTGCCAGCAGTACCTACAGACAGGGAGTCGTCGGGGAGCTGTTTTTT. This sequence encodes CASSTYRQGVVGELFF.

The chain employs TRBV2 and TRBJ1-5; possibly TRBD1 for D (6 bases). In germline, CDR1 is SNHLY, CDR2 FYNNEI. This CDR3 contains 16 residues. The V and J ends lost 4 bases and 1 base respectively, with 14 bases between them. As DNA, the CDR3 is TGTGCCAGCAGTGGGGACACCCAAGGAAGCAATCAGCCCCAGCATTTT. Amino acid sequence: CASSGDTQGSNQPQHF. Based on the CDR3 plus reference TRBV2 and TRBJ1-5, the full variable domain is EPEVTQTPSHQVTQMGQEVILRCVPISNHLYFYWYRQILGQKVEFLVSFYNNEISEKSEIFDDQFSVERPDGSNFTLKIRSTKLEDSAMYFCASSGDTQGSNQPQHFGDGTRLSIL.

The chain uses TRBV6-5 and TRBJ2-1; TRBD2 matches at 12 bases. The V gene end was trimmed by 6 bases and the J gene end by 5 bases; junction bases not matched to a gene: 5. This CDR3 has 15 amino acids. CDR1 and CDR2 (germline): MNHEY, SVGAGI. The CDR3 here is CASSHASGRDNEQFF. CDR3 sequence (DNA): TGTGCCAGCAGCCACGCTAGCGGGAGGGACAATGAGCAGTTCTTC.

Only one count was recorded for this clone. The rearrangement joins TRBV9 to TRBJ2-1, with 8 nucleotides matching TRBD1. V lost 0 bases to trimming and J lost 6 bases; unmatched junction nucleotides: 5. This CDR3 spans 15 amino acids. CDR1 and CDR2 (germline): SGDLS, YYNGEE. CDR3 DNA sequence: TGTGCCAGCAGCGTAGGTCAGGGGGCCTTCAATGAGCAGTTCTTC. It yields the protein CASSVGQGAFNEQFF.

The chain combines TRBV29-1 with TRBJ2-2; no reliable D call. CDR1 SQVTM and CDR2 ANQGSEA come from the germline V gene. V was shortened by 4 bases and J by 5 bases, with 5 bases between the two germline ends. The CDR3 is 11 residues long. CDR3 bases: TGCAGCGTTGTTTATACCGGGGAGCTGTTTTTT. Residues: CSVVYTGELFF.

The genes are TRBV5-1 and TRBJ1-2; D is possibly TRBD1 (6 bases). Germline-derived CDR1 and CDR2 are SGHRS and YFSETQ. V shed 1 base and J shed 3 bases, with 10 bases lying between them. This CDR3 spans 14 amino acids. The CDR3 here is CASSLNRQDYGYTF. The CDR3 DNA is TGCGCCAGCAGCTTGAATCGACAGGACTATGGCTACACCTTC.

The chain carries TRBV19 and TRBJ1-5, with a weak D call TRBD1 (6 bases). The ends were cut back, 1 base at V and 0 bases at J, with 13 bases in the middle. Germline V CDR1 and CDR2: LNHDA, SQIVND (reference sequence). This CDR3 comprises 17 residues. Here the CDR3 reads CASSIVGGEYSNQPQHF. CDR3 sequence (DNA): TGTGCCAGTAGTATAGTAGGGGGGGAATATAGCAATCAGCCCCAGCATTTT.

J is TRBJ2-5 and V is TRBV19; 8 bases line up with TRBD2. Germline loops: CDR1 LNHDA, CDR2 SQIVND (reference sequence). V lost 2 bases, J lost 1 base, and 0 bases stayed unmatched. The CDR3 is 14 amino acids. In nucleotides, the CDR3 is TGTGCCAGTAGTATACGGGGGGGCCAAGAGACCCAGTACTTC. Translating it yields CASSIRGGQETQYF.

In DNA form, the CDR3 reads TGTGCCAGCAGTTTATATGCAGGGTTGGCAGATACGCAGTATTTT. Its protein product is CASSLYAGLADTQYF. This sequence joins TRBV27 and TRBJ2-3, with a tentative D call TRBD1 (5 bases). The CDR3 extends over 15 amino acids. CDR1 MNHEY and CDR2 SMNVEV come from the germline V gene (reference sequence). V was shortened by 1 base and J by 4 bases, with 12 bases between the two germline ends.

V is TRBV27 and J is TRBJ1-1, with 8 positions matching TRBD1. Germline V gene lookup returns CDR1 MNHEY and CDR2 SMNVEV (reference sequence). The junction had 6 bases not matched to a gene; V was cut back by 6 bases and J by 3 bases. The CDR3 consists of 14 residues. The DNA of the CDR3 is TGTGCCAGCAGAACAGGGGGGGCTTACACTGAAGCTTTCTTT. This encodes CASRTGGAYTEAFF.

The chain uses TRBV5-1 and TRBJ1-2, with TRBD1 identical over 10 bases. With 4 bases clipped from V and 7 bases from J, the junction kept 13 bases outside the gene matches. CDR1 is SGHRS and CDR2 is YFSETQ in the germline V gene. This CDR3 is 16 amino acids long. CDR3 DNA sequence: TGCGCCAGCAGCACGCTGACAGGGGGCCGTGTTAGTGGCTACACCTTC. Amino acids: CASSTLTGGRVSGYTF.

CDR3 bases: TGTGCCTGGAGTCAGGGCAGGGGAAGCAATGAGCAGTTCTTC. The encoded protein is CAWSQGRGSNEQFF. V is TRBV30 and J is TRBJ2-1; perhaps TRBD1 as D (6 bases). Germline loops: CDR1 GTSNPN, CDR2 SVGIG (reference sequence). This CDR3 is built from 14 residues. V shed 2 bases and J shed 6 bases, with 14 bases lying between them.

J is TRBJ2-1 and V is TRBV4-1, with TRBD2 matching over 11 bases. The CDR3 is 16 amino acids. Losses at the gene ends were 3 bases for V and 7 bases for J; bases not matched to a gene: 8. Germline V gene lookup returns CDR1 MGHRA and CDR2 YSYEKL. CDR3 residues: CASSHISGRADNEQFF. The CDR3, as DNA: TGCGCCAGCAGCCATATTAGCGGGAGGGCCGATAATGAGCAGTTCTTC.

CDR3 sequence: CASESGGVGDTQYF. In DNA form, the CDR3 reads TGTGCCAGCGAGAGCGGGGGGGTCGGGGATACGCAGTATTTT. J is TRBJ2-3 and V is TRBV6-5; TRBD2 agrees at 10 bases. Germline values: CDR1 MNHEY, CDR2 SVGAGI. The CDR3 is 14 residues long. Unmatched junction bases numbered 8, after V lost 8 bases and J lost 6 bases.

The V and J genes are TRBV4-3 and TRBJ2-1; 8 bases are shared with TRBD2. This CDR3 is built from 15 residues. V was pared by 3 bases and J by 8 bases, with 9 bases of the junction left unmatched. Germline V gene data show CDR1 as LGHNA and CDR2 as YSLEER. The CDR3 region has the DNA TGCGCCAGCAGCCACACCTTCGGGGGGGTTGATGAGCAGTTCTTC. Its protein is CASSHTFGGVDEQFF.

This chain links TRBV7-6 with TRBJ1-1, with D unclear. CDR1 SGHVS and CDR2 FNYEAQ come from the germline V gene. The CDR3 is 14 residues long. Trimming left V 5 bases short and J 2 bases short, with 12 bases between. The CDR3 region is CASSSSPGNTEAFF. CDR3 coding DNA: TGTGCCAGCAGCAGTAGCCCCGGAAACACTGAAGCTTTCTTT.

The chain joins TRBV6-1 to TRBJ2-3, with D tentatively TRBD2 (6 bases). V shed 10 bases and J shed 3 bases, with 14 bases lying between them. CDR1 and CDR2 (germline): MNHNS, SASEGT. This CDR3 region has 13 residues. CDR3 region: CANWDLDTDTQYF. The DNA of the CDR3 is TGTGCCAATTGGGACTTGGATACAGATACGCAGTATTTT.

The chain is built from TRBV27 and TRBJ1-2; 8 positions agree with TRBD1. This CDR3 is built from 14 residues. CDR1 MNHEY and CDR2 SMNVEV come from the germline V gene (reference sequence). The ends lost 4 bases at V and 3 bases at J; junction bases unmatched: 4. CDR3 nucleotide sequence: TGTGCCAGCAGTTCGCCGGGACAGGACTATGGCTACACCTTC. Its protein product is CASSSPGQDYGYTF.

This clone is judged medium-sized. J is TRBJ1-1 and V is TRBV5-4; a weak D match, TRBD1 (6 bases). CDR1 and CDR2 from the germline V gene are SGHNT and YYREEE (reference sequence). Trimming stripped 4 bases from V and 0 bases from J, with 10 bases between. This CDR3 is 14 amino acids long. The CDR3 reads CASSPGQMNTEAFF. CDR3 DNA: TGTGCCAGCAGCCCGGGACAAATGAACACTGAAGCTTTCTTT.

The J gene is TRBJ1-6, the V gene TRBV4-2; a possible D gene is TRBD1 (5 bases). V was cut by 3 bases and J by 0 bases, with 9 bases left in between. CDR1 LGHNA and CDR2 YNFKEQ come from the germline V gene. The CDR3 covers 16 residues. Here the CDR3 reads CASSQATVSYNSPLHF. CDR3 coding DNA: TGTGCCAGCAGCCAGGCGACAGTCTCCTATAATTCACCCCTCCACTTT.